This T cell receptor beta chain appears in the sequencing data of a study of T cell repertoires in cytomegalovirus infection. Study at large: Public TCR beta signatures were indicative of both CMV infection and a matching HLA type.

This CDR3 contains 14 residues. The V end was cut by 3 bases, the J end by 8 bases, with 14 bases between. Germline values: CDR1 KGHSH, CDR2 LQKENI. For this clonotype: Antigen: not known.

Study results and caveats: CMV-specific HLA-C-restricted TCR beta clonotypes dominated the ex vivo response.

TCRdb independently ran MiXCR on the reads; one entry per CDR3 protein. The sample records around 300,000 distinct CDR3 sequences, approximately 22% being singletons. V gene TRBV18 combines with J gene TRBJ2-1; D is uncertain. Here the sequenced sample was cultured PBMCs, taken from culture after CMV antigen stimulation. The TCR comes from a human donor in good health (CMV status not recorded). Some clones in this sample may be carry-over from other donors' samples. CDR3 sequence (DNA): TGTGCCAGCTCACCCGGACCGTTACTGCATGAGCAGTTCTTC. This gives the protein CASSPGPLLHEQFF.